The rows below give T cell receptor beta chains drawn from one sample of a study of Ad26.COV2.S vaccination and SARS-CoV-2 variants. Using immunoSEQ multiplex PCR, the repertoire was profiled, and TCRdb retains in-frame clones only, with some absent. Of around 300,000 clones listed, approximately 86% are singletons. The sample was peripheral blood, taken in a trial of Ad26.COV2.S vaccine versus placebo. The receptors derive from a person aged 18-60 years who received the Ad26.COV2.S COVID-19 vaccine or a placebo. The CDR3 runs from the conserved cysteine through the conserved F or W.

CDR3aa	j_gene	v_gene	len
CASSQEKGAHSPLHF	TRBJ1-6	TRBV4-2	15
CASSATGTIAKNIQYF	TRBJ2-4	TRBV3-1/TRBV3-2	16
CASSSRQGGTGELFF	TRBJ2-2	TRBV7-2	15
CASSIGAGNVNEQFF	TRBJ2-1	TRBV19	15
CASSQHPPREQLGETQYF	TRBJ2-5	TRBV7-6	18
CSVDRASGGGTDTQYF	TRBJ2-3	TRBV29-1	16
CASSLGGSKGTEAFF	TRBJ1-1	TRBV5-1	15
CAIAGVSGELFF	TRBJ2-2	TRBV10-3	12
CASSVGGTDSYNEQFF	TRBJ2-1	TRBV9	16
CASSLGAGGPQETQYF	TRBJ2-5	TRBV11-2	16
CASSQDQFSEKLFF	TRBJ1-4	TRBV4-2	14
CASTRESYNSPLHF	TRBJ1-6	TRBV6-6	14
CASSSWTSGDNEQFF	TRBJ2-1	TRBV27	15
CASSPTFRKKQDIQYF	TRBJ2-4	TRBV7-9	16
CASSSARQTYYEQYF	TRBJ2-7	TRBV7-8	15